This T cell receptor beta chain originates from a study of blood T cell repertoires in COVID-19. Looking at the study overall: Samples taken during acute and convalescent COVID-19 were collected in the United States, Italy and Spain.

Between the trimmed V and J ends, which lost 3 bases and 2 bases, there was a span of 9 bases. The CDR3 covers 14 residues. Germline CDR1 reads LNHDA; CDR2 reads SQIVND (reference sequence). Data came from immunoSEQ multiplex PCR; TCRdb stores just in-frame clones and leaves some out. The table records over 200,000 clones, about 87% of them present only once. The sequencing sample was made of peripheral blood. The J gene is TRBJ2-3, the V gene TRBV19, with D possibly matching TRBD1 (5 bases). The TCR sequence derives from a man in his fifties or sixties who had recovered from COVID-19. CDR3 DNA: TGTGCCAGTAGTATGGGGCAGAACACAGATACGCAGTATTTT. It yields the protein CASSMGQNTDTQYF.